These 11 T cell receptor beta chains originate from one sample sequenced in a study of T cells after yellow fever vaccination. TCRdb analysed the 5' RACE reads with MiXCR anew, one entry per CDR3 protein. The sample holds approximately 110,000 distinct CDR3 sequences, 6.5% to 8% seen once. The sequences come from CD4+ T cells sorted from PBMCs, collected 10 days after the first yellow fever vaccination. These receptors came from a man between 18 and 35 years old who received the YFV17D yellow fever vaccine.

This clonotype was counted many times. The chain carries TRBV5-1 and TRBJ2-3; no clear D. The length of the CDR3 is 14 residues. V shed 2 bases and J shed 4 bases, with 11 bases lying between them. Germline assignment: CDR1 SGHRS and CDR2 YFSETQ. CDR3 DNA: TGCGCCAGCAGCTTCGGTAGGGTCCCAGATACGCAGTATTTT. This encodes CASSFGRVPDTQYF.

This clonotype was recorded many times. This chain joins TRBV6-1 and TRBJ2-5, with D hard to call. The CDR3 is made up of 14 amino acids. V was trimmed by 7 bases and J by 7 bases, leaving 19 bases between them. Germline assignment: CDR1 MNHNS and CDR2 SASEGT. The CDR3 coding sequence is TGTGCCAGCAACCCCGGGTCCCCCGTTGGGACCCAGTACTTC. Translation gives CASNPGSPVGTQYF.

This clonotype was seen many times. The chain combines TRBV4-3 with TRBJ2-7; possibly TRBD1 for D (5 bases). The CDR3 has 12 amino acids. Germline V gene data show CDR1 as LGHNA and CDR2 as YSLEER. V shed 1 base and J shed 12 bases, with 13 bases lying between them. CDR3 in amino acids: CASSQASGFSYV. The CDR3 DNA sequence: TGCGCCAGCAGCCAAGCGTCAGGGTTTTCGTACGTC.

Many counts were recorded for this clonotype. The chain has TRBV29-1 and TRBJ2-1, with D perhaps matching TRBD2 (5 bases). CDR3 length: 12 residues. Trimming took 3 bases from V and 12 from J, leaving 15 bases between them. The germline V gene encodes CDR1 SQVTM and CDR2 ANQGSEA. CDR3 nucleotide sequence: TGCAGCGTTGATACAGACCTTCGGGGGCAGTTCTTC. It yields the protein CSVDTDLRGQFF.

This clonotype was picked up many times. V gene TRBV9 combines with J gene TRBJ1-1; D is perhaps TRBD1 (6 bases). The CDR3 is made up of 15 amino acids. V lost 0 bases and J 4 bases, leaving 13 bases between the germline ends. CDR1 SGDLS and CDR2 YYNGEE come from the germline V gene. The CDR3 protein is CASSVEGGGGTEAFF. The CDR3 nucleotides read TGTGCCAGCAGCGTAGAGGGGGGAGGTGGCACTGAAGCTTTCTTT.

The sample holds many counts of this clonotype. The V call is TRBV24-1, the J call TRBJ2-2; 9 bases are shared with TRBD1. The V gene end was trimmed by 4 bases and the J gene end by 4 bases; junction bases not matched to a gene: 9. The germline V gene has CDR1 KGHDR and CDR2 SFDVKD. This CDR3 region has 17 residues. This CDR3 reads CATSESGQGRPTGELFF. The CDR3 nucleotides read TGTGCCACCAGTGAATCGGGACAGGGTCGTCCCACCGGGGAGCTGTTTTTT.

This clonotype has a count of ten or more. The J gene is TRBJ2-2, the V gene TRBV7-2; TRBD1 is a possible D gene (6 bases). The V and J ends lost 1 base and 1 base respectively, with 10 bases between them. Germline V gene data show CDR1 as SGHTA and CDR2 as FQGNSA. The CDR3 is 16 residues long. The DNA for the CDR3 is TGTGCCAGCAGCTTAGTCGGGACACAGAACACCGGGGAGCTGTTTTTT. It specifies CASSLVGTQNTGELFF.

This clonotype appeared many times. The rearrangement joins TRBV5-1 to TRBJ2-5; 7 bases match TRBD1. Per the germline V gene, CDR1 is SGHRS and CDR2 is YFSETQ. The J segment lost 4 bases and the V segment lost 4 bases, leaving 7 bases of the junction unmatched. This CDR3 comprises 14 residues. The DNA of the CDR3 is TGCGCCAGCAGCAACAGGGGCCGAGGAGAGACCCAGTACTTC. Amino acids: CASSNRGRGETQYF.

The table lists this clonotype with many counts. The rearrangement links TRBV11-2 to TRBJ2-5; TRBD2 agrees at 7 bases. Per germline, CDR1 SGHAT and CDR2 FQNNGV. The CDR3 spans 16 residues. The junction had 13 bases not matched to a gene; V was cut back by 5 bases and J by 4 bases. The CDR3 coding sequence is TGTGCCAGCAGCCGGCCGGACGGAACGGGGGGAGAGACCCAGTACTTC. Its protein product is CASSRPDGTGGETQYF.

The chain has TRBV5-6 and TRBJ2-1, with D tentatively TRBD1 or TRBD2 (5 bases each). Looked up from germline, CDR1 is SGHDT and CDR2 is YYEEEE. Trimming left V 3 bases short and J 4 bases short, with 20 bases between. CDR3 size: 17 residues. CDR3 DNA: TGTGCCAGCAGCTGGAGAACAGGACGGAGGCTATACAATGAGCAGTTCTTC. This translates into CASSWRTGRRLYNEQFF.

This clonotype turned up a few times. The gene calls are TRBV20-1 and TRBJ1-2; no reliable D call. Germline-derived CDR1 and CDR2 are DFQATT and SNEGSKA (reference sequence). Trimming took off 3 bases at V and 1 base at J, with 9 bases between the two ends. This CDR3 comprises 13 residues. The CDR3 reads CSASIILNYGYTF. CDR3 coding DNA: TGCAGTGCTAGCATTATTCTTAACTATGGCTACACCTTC.